Detailed here is one T cell receptor beta chain. Its target is not known. Sample time point: blood 2 weeks post-SBRT. As to treatment: 15 Gy SBRT to primary tumor, nephrectomy 4 weeks later. This renal cell carcinoma was of the clear cell type. The record originates from a study of radiation and T cells in renal cell carcinoma. On the study more broadly: Nephrectomy followed 15 Gy stereotactic body radiation by 4 weeks.

The protocol was immunoSEQ multiplex PCR, while the TCRdb copy is restricted to in-frame clones and leaves out a portion. The repertoire holds about 49,000 clones, with more than 80% as singletons. Germline V gives CDR1 SGHNT, CDR2 YYREEE (reference sequence). The V gene lost 1 base and the J gene lost 1 base, with 5 bases spanning the gap. The CDR3 loop spans 13 amino acids. Study-level points and caveats: Pretreatment tumor biopsies were lacking, so baseline clonotypes are unknown.

The sequence derives from a woman between 65 and 79 years old with renal cell carcinoma. This chain uses TRBV5-4 with TRBJ2-5; unclear D gene. The sequences come from blood, collected from a patient whose treatment included radiotherapy and nephrectomy. The CDR3 loop reads CASSLNIQETQYF. The CDR3 DNA follows: TGTGCCAGCAGCTTGAATATCCAAGAGACCCAGTACTTC.